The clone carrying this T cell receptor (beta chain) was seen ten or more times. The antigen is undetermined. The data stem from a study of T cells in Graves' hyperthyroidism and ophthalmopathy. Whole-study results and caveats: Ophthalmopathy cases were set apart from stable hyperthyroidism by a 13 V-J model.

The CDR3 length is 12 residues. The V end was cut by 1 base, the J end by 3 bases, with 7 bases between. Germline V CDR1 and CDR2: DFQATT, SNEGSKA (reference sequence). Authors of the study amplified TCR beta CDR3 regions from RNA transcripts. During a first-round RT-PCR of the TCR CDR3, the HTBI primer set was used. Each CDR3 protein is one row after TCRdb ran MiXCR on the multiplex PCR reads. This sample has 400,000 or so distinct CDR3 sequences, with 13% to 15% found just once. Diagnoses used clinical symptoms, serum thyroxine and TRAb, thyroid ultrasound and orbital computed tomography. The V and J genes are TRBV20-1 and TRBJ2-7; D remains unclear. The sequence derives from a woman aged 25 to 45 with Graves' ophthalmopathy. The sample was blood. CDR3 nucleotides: TGCAGTGCTAGAGTTAGTGACTACGAGCAGTACTTC. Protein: CSARVSDYEQYF.